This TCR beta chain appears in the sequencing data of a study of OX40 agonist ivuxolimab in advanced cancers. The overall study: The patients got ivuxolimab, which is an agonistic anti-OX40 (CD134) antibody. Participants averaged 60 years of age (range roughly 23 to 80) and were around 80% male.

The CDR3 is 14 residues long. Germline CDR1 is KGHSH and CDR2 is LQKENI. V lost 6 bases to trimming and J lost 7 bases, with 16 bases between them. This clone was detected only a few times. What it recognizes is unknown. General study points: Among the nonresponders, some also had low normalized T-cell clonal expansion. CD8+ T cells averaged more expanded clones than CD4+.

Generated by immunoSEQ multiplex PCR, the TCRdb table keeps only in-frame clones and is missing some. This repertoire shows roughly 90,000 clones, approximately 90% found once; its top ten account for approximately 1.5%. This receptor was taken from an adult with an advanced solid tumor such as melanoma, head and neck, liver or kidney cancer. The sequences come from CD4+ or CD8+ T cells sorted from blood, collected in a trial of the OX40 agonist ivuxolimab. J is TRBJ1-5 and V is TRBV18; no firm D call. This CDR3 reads CASSKPETRQPQHF. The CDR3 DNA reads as TGTGCCAGCTCGAAACCGGAGACACGGCAGCCCCAGCATTTT. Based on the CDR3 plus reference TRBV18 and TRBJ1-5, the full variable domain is NAGVMQNPRHLVRRRGQEARLRCSPMKGHSHVYWYRQLPEEGLKFMVYLQKENIIDESGMPKERFSAEFPKEGPSILRIQQVVRGDSAAYFCASSKPETRQPQHFGDGTRLSIL.